A single sample gave rise to the 30 T cell receptor beta chains below, sequenced in a study of cytomegalovirus exposure and HLA in healthy donors. Primers included in the PCR were 60 Vbeta and 13 Jbeta primers. Only in-frame clones appear in the TCRdb table, and some are missing; sequencing was by immunoSEQ multiplex PCR. This repertoire shows fewer than 85,000 clones, over 60% found once; its top ten account for around 10%. Sequencing input: PBMCs. The receptors originated from a woman aged 40-49 years in good health and CMV-seropositive.

On this clone: The junction differs from germline at one of its ends, possibly a read error. This chain joins TRBV30 and TRBJ1-2; D perhaps matches TRBD1 (6 bases). This CDR3 is built from 15 residues. Germline loops: CDR1 GTSNPN, CDR2 SVGIG (reference sequence). CDR3 bases: TGTGCCTGGACGGGGGGGCCCACTTCTATCTATGGCTACCCCTTC. Protein: CAWTGGPTSIYGYPF.

This rearrangement joins TRBV30 to TRBJ2-4; 9 bases are shared with TRBD1. The CDR3 consists of 16 residues. The ends lost 3 bases at V and 0 bases at J; junction bases unmatched: 6. Germline V lookup: CDR1 GTSNPN, CDR2 SVGIG (reference sequence). The CDR3 is CAWSILGQGAKNIQYF. The CDR3 DNA is TGTGCCTGGAGCATTTTGGGACAGGGAGCCAAAAACATTCAGTACTTC.

This clone was seen a few times. The chain carries TRBV6-5 and TRBJ2-7; the D gene is possibly TRBD2 (6 bases). There are 14 residues in the CDR3. Trimming took off 0 bases at V and 6 bases at J, with 12 bases between the two ends. From germline, CDR1 is MNHEY and CDR2 SVGAGI. CDR3 sequence (DNA): TGTGCCAGCAGTTACTCCTGGGGTAGCGGCGAGCAGTACTTC. Protein product: CASSYSWGSGEQYF.

The chain has TRBV7-2 and TRBJ1-4; the D gene is possibly TRBD1 (6 bases). CDR1 and CDR2 (germline): SGHTA, FQGNSA. V was clipped by 1 base and J by 8 bases, with 14 bases between them. The CDR3 has 15 amino acids. The CDR3 region is CASSLGQGRGEKLFF. CDR3 bases: TGTGCCAGCAGCTTAGGGCAGGGGCGGGGGGAAAAACTGTTTTTT.

This clone was detected only a few times. V gene TRBV7-9 combines with J gene TRBJ1-1; 7 positions agree with TRBD1. This CDR3 has 13 residues. V lost 4 bases, J lost 6 bases, and 5 bases stayed unmatched. Germline CDR1 and CDR2: SEHNR and FQNEAQ (reference sequence). The CDR3 reads CASSSTGESEAFF. CDR3 in DNA: TGTGCCAGCAGCTCTACAGGGGAGTCTGAAGCTTTCTTT. The whole variable domain, filled in from reference TRBV7-9 and TRBJ1-1, reads DTGVSQNPRHKITKRGQNVTFRCDPISEHNRLYWYRQTLGQGPEFLTYFQNEAQLEKSRLLSDRFSAERPKGSFSTLEIQRTEQGDSAMYLCASSSTGESEAFFGQGTRLTVV.

Only one count was recorded for this clone. V gene TRBV5-6 combines with J gene TRBJ1-3; D not certain. CDR3 length: 14 amino acids. Trimming took 5 bases from V and 0 from J, leaving 9 bases between them. Germline assignment: CDR1 SGHDT and CDR2 YYEEEE. CDR3 region: CASSRGYSGNTIYF. CDR3 sequence (DNA): TGTGCCAGCAGTCGGGGATACTCTGGAAACACCATATATTTT.

The rearrangement links TRBV28 to TRBJ1-2; 10 nucleotides line up with TRBD1. The ends lost 4 bases at V and 6 bases at J; junction bases unmatched: 8. Looked up from germline, CDR1 is MDHEN and CDR2 is SYDVKM. This CDR3 contains 15 residues. The CDR3 here is CASSSADRGRNGYTF. The CDR3 nucleotides are TGTGCCAGCAGTTCAGCCGACAGGGGGCGCAATGGCTACACCTTC.

This clone was counted a few times. This chain joins TRBV28 and TRBJ1-5; possibly TRBD1 for D (5 bases). Looked up from germline, CDR1 is MDHEN and CDR2 is SYDVKM. The CDR3 contains 11 residues. V lost 6 bases to trimming and J lost 8 bases, with 8 bases between them. The CDR3 region has the DNA TGTGCCAGCAGCCGGGGGGAGCCCCAGCATTTT. Residues: CASSRGEPQHF.

The chain employs TRBV10-3 and TRBJ1-5; 10 nucleotides match TRBD1. The CDR3 totals 14 residues. The germline CDR1 and CDR2 sequences are ENHRY and SYGVKD. The J segment lost 3 bases and the V segment lost 6 bases, leaving 2 bases of the junction unmatched. The CDR3 DNA reads as TGTGCCATCAGGGGACAGGGGAACAATCAGCCCCAGCATTTT. Its protein is CAIRGQGNNQPQHF.

This clone was seen a few times. J is TRBJ2-7 and V is TRBV2, with 16 bases lining up with TRBD2. This CDR3 comprises 16 residues. The trim removed 9 bases at V and 4 bases at J, leaving 9 bases unmatched. The V gene's germline CDR1 is SNHLY and CDR2 FYNNEI. CDR3 bases: TGTGCCAGGGCATCGGGACTAGCGGGGGGGCAGTACGAGCAGTACTTC. It is translated as CARASGLAGGQYEQYF. Based on the CDR3 plus reference TRBV2 and TRBJ2-7, the full variable domain is EPEVTQTPSHQVTQMGQEVILRCVPISNHLYFYWYRQILGQKVEFLVSFYNNEISEKSEIFDDQFSVERPDGSNFTLKIRSTKLEDSAMYFCARASGLAGGQYEQYFGPGTRLTVT.

A word on this clone: One junction end disagrees with the germline gene, perhaps due to a read error. V is TRBV7-9 and J is TRBJ2-1; 7 bases are shared with TRBD2. The CDR3 spans 14 residues. Per germline, CDR1 SEHNR and CDR2 FQNEAQ (reference sequence). Here the CDR3 reads CSSSLAGSSNEQFF. DNA of the CDR3: TGTTCCAGCAGCTTAGCGGGCAGTTCGAATGAGCAGTTCTTC.

This clone was found a few times. The CDR3 bases are TGTGCCAGCAGCCAAGTCAGCGAGGGCACAGATACGCAGTATTTT. Translating it yields CASSQVSEGTDTQYF. The chain has TRBV4-2 and TRBJ2-3, with D hard to call. V lost 1 base, J lost 1 base, and 9 bases lay in between. Germline V gene data show CDR1 as LGHNA and CDR2 as YNFKEQ. The length of the CDR3 is 15 residues.

The gene calls are TRBV30 and TRBJ2-3, with a tentative D call TRBD1 (7 bases). The V and J ends lost 0 bases and 3 bases respectively, with 10 bases between them. Germline V CDR1 and CDR2: GTSNPN, SVGIG (reference sequence). The CDR3 has 14 residues. This chain's CDR3 is CAWSVPGGTDTQYF. CDR3 nucleotide sequence: TGTGCCTGGAGTGTACCAGGGGGGACAGATACGCAGTATTTT. Based on the CDR3 plus reference TRBV30 and TRBJ2-3, the full variable domain is SQTIHQWPATLVQPVGSPLSLECTVEGTSNPNLYWYRQAAGRGLQLLFYSVGIGQISSEVPQNLSASRPQDRQFILSSKKLLLSDSGFYLCAWSVPGGTDTQYFGPGTRLTVL.

The chain recombines TRBV29-1 with TRBJ1-3, with unresolved D. The CDR3 has 13 residues. Germline lookup yields CDR1 SQVTM and CDR2 ANQGSEA. Trimming removed 5 bases at V and 1 base at J, with 9 bases between. The CDR3, as DNA: TGCAGCGTTCTCGCCAGATCTGGAAACACCATATATTTT. It is translated as CSVLARSGNTIYF.

The CDR3 bases are TGTGCCTGGACCCATCGGACAGACGGTGGCTACACCTTC. It translates to CAWTHRTDGGYTF. The chain carries TRBV30 and TRBJ1-2; a possible D gene is TRBD1 (6 bases). Trimming stripped 4 bases from V and 7 bases from J, with 16 bases between. This CDR3 is 13 amino acids long. CDR1 is GTSNPN and CDR2 is SVGIG in the germline V gene (reference sequence).

This chain joins TRBV6-5 and TRBJ2-2; D remains ambiguous. Germline CDR1 is MNHEY and CDR2 is SVGAGI. The CDR3 extends over 14 amino acids. V gave up 3 bases and J gave up 6 bases, with 11 bases separating them. The CDR3 is CASSYSVTPGELFF. Here the CDR3 DNA reads TGTGCCAGCAGTTATTCTGTTACTCCCGGGGAGCTGTTTTTT.

This rearrangement joins TRBV5-1 to TRBJ1-5, with 7 positions matching TRBD1. V shed 0 bases, J shed 2 bases, and the junction held 2 bases outside the gene matches. Germline assignment: CDR1 SGHRS and CDR2 YFSETQ. This CDR3 contains 15 residues. CDR3 sequence reads: CASSLGDSGNQPQHF. The CDR3 DNA reads TGCGCCAGCAGCTTGGGGGACAGTGGCAATCAGCCCCAGCATTTT.

The chain links TRBV2 to TRBJ1-2; no definite D call. CDR1 and CDR2 (germline): SNHLY, FYNNEI. V was pared by 11 bases and J by 3 bases, with 16 bases between. The CDR3 contains 13 residues. CDR3 bases: TGTGCCGGAGGGCGGGTTGACGACTATGGCTACACCTTC. As protein: CAGGRVDDYGYTF.

V gene TRBV30 combines with J gene TRBJ1-5; D is ambiguous. Germline CDR1 GTSNPN, CDR2 SVGIG (reference sequence). This CDR3 spans 13 amino acids. Trimming left V 2 bases short and J 2 bases short, with 7 bases between. CDR3 DNA: TGTGCCTGGAGTCGAGTAGGCAATCAGCCCCAGCATTTT. Translation gives CAWSRVGNQPQHF.

CDR3 DNA sequence: TGTGCCTGGGCTGCGGGTCTTTCTTGTGGCTACACCTTC. Protein: CAWAAGLSCGYTF. J is TRBJ1-2 and V is TRBV30, with D uncertain. This CDR3 comprises 13 residues. Germline CDR1 GTSNPN, CDR2 SVGIG (reference sequence). V was cut by 5 bases and J by 7 bases, with 17 bases left in between.

This clone was seen many times. The J gene is TRBJ1-3, the V gene TRBV5-5; 9 positions agree with TRBD1. Unmatched junction bases numbered 4, after V lost 4 bases and J lost 2 bases. This CDR3 is 15 amino acids long. Germline V lookup: CDR1 SGHKS, CDR2 YYEKEE (reference sequence). The CDR3 coding sequence is TGTGCCAGCAGCCTGACAGGGGGGACTGGAAACACCATATATTTT. This encodes CASSLTGGTGNTIYF.

This chain links TRBV7-9 with TRBJ1-2; D perhaps matches TRBD1 (6 bases). Trimming took off 3 bases at V and 6 bases at J, with 11 bases between the two ends. This CDR3 has 13 residues. Per the germline V gene, CDR1 is SEHNR and CDR2 is FQNEAQ (reference sequence). In DNA form, the CDR3 reads TGTGCCAGCAGCTTCTTACAGGGTGATGGCTACACCTTC. Translated: CASSFLQGDGYTF.

V is TRBV27 and J is TRBJ2-4; D is ambiguous. The CDR3 sequence is 15 residues long. Germline V gene data show CDR1 as MNHEY and CDR2 as SMNVEV (reference sequence). Trimming left V 2 bases short and J 4 bases short, with 12 bases between. CDR3 protein: CASSLAPAVKNIQYF. The CDR3, as DNA: TGTGCCAGCAGTTTAGCTCCGGCGGTAAAAAACATTCAGTACTTC.

V gene TRBV5-5 combines with J gene TRBJ2-2; D is unresolved. This CDR3 comprises 13 residues. V lost 3 bases, J lost 3 bases, and 6 bases lay in between. Germline assignment: CDR1 SGHKS and CDR2 YYEKEE (reference sequence). The CDR3, as DNA: TGTGCCAGCAGCTACTTTCACACCGGGGAGCTGTTTTTT. Its protein is CASSYFHTGELFF. Based on the CDR3 plus reference TRBV5-5 and TRBJ2-2, the full variable domain is DAGVTQSPTHLIKTRGQQVTLRCSPISGHKSVSWYQQVLGQGPQFIFQYYEKEERGRGNFPDRFSARQFPNYSSELNVNALLLGDSALYLCASSYFHTGELFFGEGSRLTVL.

This clone has just one count. V is TRBV9 and J is TRBJ2-7, with D perhaps matching TRBD1 (6 bases). Trimming took off 4 bases at V and 3 bases at J, with 14 bases between the two ends. Germline CDR1 is SGDLS and CDR2 is YYNGEE. The CDR3 extends over 14 amino acids. The CDR3 here is CASSPNGQSYEQYF. The CDR3 DNA reads as TGTGCCAGCAGCCCCAACGGACAGAGCTACGAGCAGTACTTC. Looking up the rest from reference TRBV9 and TRBJ2-7 gives the full variable domain: DSGVTQTPKHLITATGQRVTLRCSPRSGDLSVYWYQQSLDQGLQFLIQYYNGEERAKGNILERFSAQQFPDLHSELNLSSLELGDSALYFCASSPNGQSYEQYFGPGTRLTVT.

This clone was detected a few times. J is TRBJ1-1 and V is TRBV5-6; D unclear. There are 14 residues in the CDR3. Trimming removed 4 bases from V and 9 bases from J, with 19 bases in between. Germline V CDR1 and CDR2: SGHDT, YYEEEE. The CDR3 DNA is TGTGCCAGCAGCCCTAACCTCGGACTGCCTAAAGCTTTCTTT. Protein product: CASSPNLGLPKAFF.

V is TRBV5-1 and J is TRBJ1-1; 11 nucleotides align to TRBD1. V lost 4 bases and J lost 8; bases outside the gene matches: 7. CDR1 and CDR2 (germline): SGHRS, YFSETQ. CDR3 length: 14 amino acids. CDR3 sequence (DNA): TGCGCCAGCAGCCTAGGACAGGGGGCCCCGGAAGCTTTCTTT. Translated: CASSLGQGAPEAFF. Variable domain in full (rest from reference TRBV5-1 and TRBJ1-1): KAGVTQTPRYLIKTRGQQVTLSCSPISGHRSVSWYQQTPGQGLQFLFEYFSETQRNKGNFPGRFSGRQFSNSRSEMNVSTLELGDSALYLCASSLGQGAPEAFFGQGTRLTVV.

The chain joins TRBV27 to TRBJ1-2, with D possibly matching TRBD1 (5 bases). In germline, CDR1 is MNHEY, CDR2 SMNVEV (reference sequence). The CDR3 runs 14 residues. V was pared by 0 bases and J by 6 bases, with 11 bases between. The CDR3 DNA is TGTGCCAGCAGTTTATCATCGGGGGGAGATGGCTACACCTTC. This encodes CASSLSSGGDGYTF.

This clone has only a few counts. The chain carries TRBV4-3 and TRBJ1-1; TRBD1 is a possible D gene (6 bases). This CDR3 spans 12 amino acids. Germline CDR1 and CDR2: LGHNA and YSLEER. V was trimmed by 6 bases and J by 6 bases, leaving 11 bases between them. The DNA of the CDR3 is TGCGCCAGCAGAGGCAGGGGCCCTGAAGCTTTCTTT. Its translation: CASRGRGPEAFF.

The CDR3 sequence is CASRADAGNTIYF. DNA for the CDR3: TGTGCCAGCAGAGCGGATGCTGGAAACACCATATATTTT. The chain is built from TRBV11-2 and TRBJ1-3, with D uncertain. The germline V and J ends were trimmed by 6 bases and 2 bases, with 8 bases remaining between them. Germline V CDR1 and CDR2: SGHAT, FQNNGV. The CDR3 is made up of 13 amino acids.